This TCR beta chain was found in a study of T-cell reconstitution after alpha-beta-depleted transplantation in children. This clonotype was detected ten times or more. The library targeted TCRbeta and was prepared with unique molecular identifiers. TCRdb reprocessed the PCR reads via MiXCR and lists one record per CDR3 protein. The table lists about 690,000 distinct CDR3 sequences, around a sixth of them singletons. Specimen: PBMCs from the stem cell graft donor, collected from the stem cell graft. This clonotype originated in a human donor who donated a stem cell graft to a child with acute myeloid leukemia.

CDR3 sequence (DNA): TGTGCCACCAGTGATGGGGCGGACGACCAAGAGACCCAGTACTTC. Translating gives CATSDGADDQETQYF. The chain has TRBV24-1 and TRBJ2-5; a weak D match, TRBD1 (5 bases). This CDR3 has 15 residues. CDR1 and CDR2 from the germline V gene are KGHDR and SFDVKD. The ends were cut back, 3 bases at V and 0 bases at J, with 10 bases in the middle.